This T cell receptor beta chain derives from a study of T-cell memory formation after mild COVID-19. Study context: There were largely donor-specific TCR clusters. General study findings and limits: Cross-reactive memory appears to have joined, as suggested by some responding clones showing up in pre-infection memory. Clones that shrank (day 15 to 85) were balanced CD4/CD8, whereas later expanders leaned CD4+.

MiXCR, run by TCRdb on the 5' RACE reads, gives a single entry per CDR3 protein. The table lists 300,000 to 400,000 distinct CDR3 sequences, 15% to 20% of them singletons. This clonotype has a handful of counts. Antigen: not known. Trimming removed 5 bases from V and 2 bases from J; junction bases left unmatched: 5. The CDR3 contains 15 residues. The rearrangement uses TRBV12-3 or TRBV12-4 and TRBJ2-7; TRBD1 matches 11 bases. The clonotype originates from a young man who had mild COVID-19 (a few samples of this study predate the infection). Cell type and time point are not known. Sequencing input: PBMCs or a T cell subset sorted from them (not recorded which). CDR3 amino acids: CASSEGQGGPYEQYF. CDR3 sequence (DNA): TGTGCCAGCAGTGAGGGACAGGGGGGCCCCTACGAGCAGTACTTC.